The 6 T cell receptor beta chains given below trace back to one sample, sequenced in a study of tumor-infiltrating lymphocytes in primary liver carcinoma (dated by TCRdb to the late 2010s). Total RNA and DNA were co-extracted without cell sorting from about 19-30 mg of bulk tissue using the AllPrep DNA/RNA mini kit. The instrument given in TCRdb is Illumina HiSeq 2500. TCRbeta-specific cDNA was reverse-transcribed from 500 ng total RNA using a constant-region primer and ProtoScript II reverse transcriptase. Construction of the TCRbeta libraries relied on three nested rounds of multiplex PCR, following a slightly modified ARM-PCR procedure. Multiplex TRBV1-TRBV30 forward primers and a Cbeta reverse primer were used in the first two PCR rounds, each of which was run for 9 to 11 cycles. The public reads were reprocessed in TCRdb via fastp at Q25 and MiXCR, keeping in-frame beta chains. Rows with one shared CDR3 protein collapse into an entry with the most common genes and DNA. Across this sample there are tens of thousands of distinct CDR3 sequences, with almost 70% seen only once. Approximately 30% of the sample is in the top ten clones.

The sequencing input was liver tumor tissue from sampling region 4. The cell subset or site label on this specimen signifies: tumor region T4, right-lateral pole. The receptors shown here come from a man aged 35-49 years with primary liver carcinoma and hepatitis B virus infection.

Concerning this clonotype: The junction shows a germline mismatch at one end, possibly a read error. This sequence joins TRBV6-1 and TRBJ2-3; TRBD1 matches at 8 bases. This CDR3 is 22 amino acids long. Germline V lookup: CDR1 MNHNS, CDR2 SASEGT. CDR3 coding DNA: TGTGCCAACAACCCGGACAGGGTCCGTTGGGGTTCGGCAGGAGCTCGGGCAGATACGCGGTATTTT. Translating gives CANNPDRVRWGSAGARADTRYF.

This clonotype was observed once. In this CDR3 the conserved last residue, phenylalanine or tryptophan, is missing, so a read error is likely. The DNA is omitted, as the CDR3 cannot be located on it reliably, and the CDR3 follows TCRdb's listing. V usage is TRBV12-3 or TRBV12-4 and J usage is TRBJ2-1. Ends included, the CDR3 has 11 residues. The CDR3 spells CASGKSRITFL.

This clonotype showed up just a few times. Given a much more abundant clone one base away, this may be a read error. The CDR3 DNA follows: TGCACCAGCTCCTCAGATACGCAGTATTTT. It translates to CTSSSDTQYF. The V and J genes are TRBV10-1 and TRBJ2-3; D not certain. From germline, CDR1 is WNHNN and CDR2 SYGVQD (reference sequence). CDR3 length: 10 residues.

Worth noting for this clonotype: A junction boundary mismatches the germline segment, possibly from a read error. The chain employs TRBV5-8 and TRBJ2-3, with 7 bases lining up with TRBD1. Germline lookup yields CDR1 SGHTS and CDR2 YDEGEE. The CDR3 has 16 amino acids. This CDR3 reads CASSPGTVTCTDTQYF. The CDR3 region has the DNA TGCGCCAGCAGCCCTGGGACAGTAACATGCACAGATACGCAGTATTTT.

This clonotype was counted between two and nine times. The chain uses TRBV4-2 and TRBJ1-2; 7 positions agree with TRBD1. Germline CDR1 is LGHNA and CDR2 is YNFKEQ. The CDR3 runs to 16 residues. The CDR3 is CVSSQEGQGGNYGYTF. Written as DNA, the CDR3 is TGTGTTAGCAGCCAAGAAGGGCAGGGGGGCAACTATGGCTACACCTTC.

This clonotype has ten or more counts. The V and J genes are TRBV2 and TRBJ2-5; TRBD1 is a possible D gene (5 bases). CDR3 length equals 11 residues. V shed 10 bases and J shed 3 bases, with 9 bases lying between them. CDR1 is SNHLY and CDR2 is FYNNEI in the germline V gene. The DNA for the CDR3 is TGTGCCACATTGACAGAAGAGACCCAGTACTTC. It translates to CATLTEETQYF.